This T cell receptor (beta chain) was documented in a study of blood T cell repertoires in COVID-19. In the study overall: COVID-19 samples, acute and convalescent, were from the United States, Italy and Spain.

TCRdb's copy holds only in-frame clones and misses some; the assay was immunoSEQ multiplex PCR. The sample has around 290,000 clones; 75% to 95% are singletons. V gave up 7 bases and J gave up 6 bases, with 17 bases separating them. The CDR3 has 14 residues. The germline V gene encodes CDR1 LGHDT and CDR2 YNNKEL (reference sequence). Those who participated ranged in age from about 18 to 89 years and resided in roughly 26 US areas. Two negative PCRs, clearance, or symptom resolution were required of recovered Cohort 3 donors. The sequencing input was PBMCs or T cells enriched from blood (not recorded which). The TCR originated in a woman between 25 and 40 years old who had recovered from COVID-19. The chain is built from TRBV3-1 (or the pseudogene TRBV3-2) and TRBJ2-3, with D possibly TRBD1 on 5 matching bases. This chain's CDR3 is CASNSRATLDTQYF. As DNA, the CDR3 is TGTGCCAGCAACTCCAGGGCCACATTGGATACGCAGTATTTT.